What follows are 23 T cell receptor beta chains derived from one specimen sequenced in a study of CD8+CD57+ T cells in acquired aplastic anemia. The template used for profiling TCR beta VDJ and CDR3 was genomic DNA. TCRdb processed the reads anew with MiXCR; each CDR3 protein has one entry. Seen here are about 210,000 distinct CDR3 sequences, roughly 55% observed once, and the top ten hold around 32%. The sample was sorted CD4+, CD8+, or CD8+CD57+ T cells (not recorded which) from PBMCs. All receptors derive from a human donor in good health.

J is TRBJ1-4 and V is TRBV7-9, with D tentatively TRBD1 (5 bases). Germline CDR1 and CDR2: SEHNR and FQNEAQ (reference sequence). The CDR3 spans 16 residues. Trimming cost V 0 bases and J 10 bases, with 18 bases left between them. CDR3 amino acids: CASSLADVGGQGKLFF. Here the CDR3 DNA reads TGTGCCAGCAGCTTAGCGGACGTGGGGGGTCAAGGAAAACTGTTTTTT.

J is TRBJ1-1 and V is TRBV12-3 or TRBV12-4; D might be TRBD1 (6 bases). The germline V and J ends were trimmed by 1 base and 8 bases, with 11 bases remaining between them. This CDR3 is built from 13 residues. This CDR3 reads CASSLDRALEAFF. CDR3 in DNA: TGTGCCAGCAGTTTAGACAGGGCCCTCGAAGCTTTCTTT.

This clonotype was counted ten times or more. This chain uses TRBV6-6 with TRBJ2-7, with no clear D. Trimming pared 4 bases from V and 4 bases from J, leaving 11 bases between. The length of the CDR3 is 13 residues. Looked up from germline, CDR1 is MNHNY and CDR2 is SVGAGI (reference sequence). Written as DNA, the CDR3 is TGTGCCAGCAGTTCCCTGCTCAATTACGAGCAGTACTTC. It specifies CASSSLLNYEQYF.

This clonotype occurred a few times. The gene calls are TRBV19 and TRBJ2-3; unclear D gene. The V end lost 7 bases, the J end lost 0 bases, and 5 bases lay between the germline ends. CDR3 length equals 12 residues. Germline assignment: CDR1 LNHDA and CDR2 SQIVND (reference sequence). The CDR3 bases are TGTGCCAGTATCGGGAGCACAGATACGCAGTATTTT. This gives the protein CASIGSTDTQYF.

The chain employs TRBV24-1 and TRBJ2-5; TRBD2 is a possible D gene (6 bases). Germline V gene sequence: CDR1 KGHDR, CDR2 SFDVKD. V was cut by 5 bases and J by 4 bases, with 16 bases left in between. This CDR3 has 15 residues. The CDR3 coding sequence is TGTGCCACCAGTGGGCGGGACGGATCCCGAGAGACCCAGTACTTC. Amino acids: CATSGRDGSRETQYF.

This clonotype was counted a few times. One junction end does not reproduce the germline sequence, and a read error may be involved. The V call is TRBV20-1, the J call TRBJ2-7; D assignment may be TRBD1 or TRBD2 (5 bases each). This CDR3 region has 14 residues. In germline, CDR1 is DFQATT, CDR2 SNEGSKA (reference sequence). CDR3 amino acids: CSAIPYGASYGQYF. The CDR3 region has the DNA TGCAGTGCTATTCCCTACGGGGCCTCCTACGGGCAGTACTTC.

The V call is TRBV24-1, the J call TRBJ1-5, with D unclear. Germline CDR1 and CDR2: KGHDR and SFDVKD. The CDR3 has 14 amino acids. V shed 3 bases and J shed 0 bases, with 5 bases lying between them. The CDR3: CATSDEFSNQPQHF. The DNA of the CDR3 is TGTGCCACCAGTGATGAGTTTAGCAATCAGCCCCAGCATTTT.

The chain is built from TRBV10-3 and TRBJ2-2; 10 bases line up with TRBD1. The CDR3 runs 15 residues. CDR1 is ENHRY, CDR2 SYGVKD, per germline. The V gene end was trimmed by 6 bases and the J gene end by 5 bases; junction bases not matched to a gene: 6. The CDR3: CAISPGTGDTGELFF. CDR3 DNA sequence: TGTGCCATCAGCCCTGGGACAGGGGATACCGGGGAGCTGTTTTTT.

Only one count was recorded for this clonotype. One junction end does not reproduce the germline sequence, and a read error may be involved. The CDR3 spells CNARIDTQYF. CDR3 nucleotide sequence: TGCAATGCTAGGATAGATACGCAGTATTTT. V and J are TRBV20-1 and TRBJ2-3; D uncertain. The CDR3 runs to 10 residues. In germline, CDR1 is DFQATT, CDR2 SNEGSKA (reference sequence).

This sequence joins TRBV20-1 and TRBJ2-7; the match to TRBD1 covers 7 bases. V dropped 0 bases and J dropped 3; count of bases not matched to a gene: 5. The CDR3 contains 14 residues. Germline V gene lookup returns CDR1 DFQATT and CDR2 SNEGSKA (reference sequence). The CDR3 nucleotides are TGCAGTGCTAGAGATCACAGGACAGGCTACGAGCAGTACTTC. Translating gives CSARDHRTGYEQYF.

The genes are TRBV7-6 and TRBJ2-3; D uncertain. This CDR3 has 14 residues. V was pared by 1 base and J by 1 base, with 6 bases between. Germline assignment: CDR1 SGHVS and CDR2 FNYEAQ. The CDR3 protein is CASSLGEGTDTQYF. For the CDR3, the DNA is TGTGCCAGCAGCTTAGGAGAGGGCACAGATACGCAGTATTTT.

This chain uses TRBV24-1 with TRBJ2-1; TRBD2 matches 10 bases. The J segment lost 2 bases and the V segment lost 4 bases, leaving 1 base of the junction unmatched. The germline gives CDR1 KGHDR, CDR2 SFDVKD. This CDR3 has 15 residues. The CDR3 is CATSDGLAAYNEQFF. The DNA for the CDR3 is TGTGCCACCAGTGACGGACTAGCGGCCTACAATGAGCAGTTCTTC.

The J gene is TRBJ1-1, the V gene TRBV20-1; 7 bases are shared with TRBD1. Germline values: CDR1 DFQATT, CDR2 SNEGSKA (reference sequence). With 2 bases clipped from V and 7 bases from J, the junction kept 4 bases outside the gene matches. The CDR3 consists of 12 residues. The CDR3 region is CSARLTGREAFF. As DNA, the CDR3 is TGCAGTGCTAGACTGACAGGGCGTGAAGCTTTCTTT.

This clonotype was counted between two and nine times. V usage is TRBV7-8 and J usage is TRBJ2-7; 7 positions match TRBD1. The CDR3 length is 15 residues. The germline gives CDR1 SGHVS, CDR2 FQNEAQ. The J segment lost 4 bases and the V segment lost 5 bases, leaving 11 bases of the junction unmatched. The CDR3 DNA sequence: TGTGCCAGCAGCGTCGGTGCAGGGGGTACTTACGAGCAGTACTTC. Protein product: CASSVGAGGTYEQYF.

The V gene is TRBV9, the J gene TRBJ2-3; D ambiguous. Trimming cost V 0 bases and J 5 bases, with 16 bases left between them. The CDR3 is 16 amino acids. The germline CDR1 and CDR2 sequences are SGDLS and YYNGEE. This CDR3 reads CASSVAPGTSGDTQYF. The CDR3 bases are TGTGCCAGCAGCGTAGCCCCCGGCACCTCGGGAGATACGCAGTATTTT. Combining the CDR3 with reference TRBV9 and TRBJ2-3 gives the whole variable domain DSGVTQTPKHLITATGQRVTLRCSPRSGDLSVYWYQQSLDQGLQFLIQYYNGEERAKGNILERFSAQQFPDLHSELNLSSLELGDSALYFCASSVAPGTSGDTQYFGPGTRLTVL.

The chain carries TRBV2 and TRBJ1-5; 7 bases are a match to TRBD1. Losses at the gene ends were 3 bases for V and 4 bases for J; bases not matched to a gene: 9. The CDR3 extends over 16 amino acids. Germline lookup yields CDR1 SNHLY and CDR2 FYNNEI. The CDR3 here is CASSDVHRDSNQPQHF. For the CDR3, the DNA is TGTGCCAGCAGTGACGTACACCGGGACAGTAATCAGCCCCAGCATTTT. Drawing the rest from reference TRBV2 and TRBJ1-5, the complete variable domain is EPEVTQTPSHQVTQMGQEVILRCVPISNHLYFYWYRQILGQKVEFLVSFYNNEISEKSEIFDDQFSVERPDGSNFTLKIRSTKLEDSAMYFCASSDVHRDSNQPQHFGDGTRLSIL.

J is TRBJ2-3 and V is TRBV6-5; 9 nucleotides align to TRBD1. CDR1 is MNHEY and CDR2 is SVGAGI in the germline V gene. V lost 4 bases and J lost 4; bases outside the gene matches: 6. This CDR3 is 15 amino acids long. In DNA, the CDR3 is TGTGCCAGCAGTTCCGGGACAGGGTCGGCAGATACGCAGTATTTT. Protein: CASSSGTGSADTQYF.

The chain links TRBV12-3 or TRBV12-4 to TRBJ2-7; D remains unclear. Trimming stripped 5 bases from V and 7 bases from J, with 9 bases between. This CDR3 contains 11 residues. The CDR3 nucleotides read TGTGCCAGCAGTCTCCTCTGGGAGCAGTACTTC. Its translation is CASSLLWEQYF.

Worth noting for this clonotype: A clone one base away is much larger, so this may be a read error. The rearrangement joins TRBV28 to TRBJ2-7; the D gene is possibly TRBD1 (5 bases). The CDR3 contains 14 residues. Germline V gives CDR1 MDHEN, CDR2 SYDVKM. As DNA, the CDR3 is TGTGCCAGCAGTCCAGAGACAGTTGCCAACGAGCAGTGCTTC. It yields the protein CASSPETVANEQCF.

V is TRBV7-2 and J is TRBJ1-1; 9 bases align to TRBD1. Trimming took 7 bases from V and 0 from J; bases not matched to a gene: 6. Germline CDR1 and CDR2: SGHTA and FQGNSA. The CDR3 contains 15 residues. The CDR3 reads CASTSGTGMNTEAFF. CDR3 coding DNA: TGTGCCAGCACCTCCGGGACAGGGATGAACACTGAAGCTTTCTTT.

This chain uses TRBV6-5 with TRBJ2-3; a possible D gene is TRBD2 (7 bases). Looked up from germline, CDR1 is MNHEY and CDR2 is SVGAGI. V lost 5 bases to trimming and J lost 6 bases, with 18 bases between them. This CDR3 contains 15 residues. CDR3 residues: CASSPEAGGQDTQYF. For the CDR3, the DNA is TGTGCCAGCAGTCCAGAGGCCGGGGGGCAGGATACGCAGTATTTT.

This clonotype was seen a single time. Since no conserved phenylalanine or tryptophan closes the CDR3, a read error is the likely cause. The DNA is left out, because the CDR3 cannot be placed on it with certainty; the CDR3 is given as TCRdb lists it. The V call is TRBV19, the J call TRBJ1-5. The CDR3 has 8 amino acids, counting both end residues. Germline-derived CDR1 and CDR2 are LNHDA and SQIVND (reference sequence). CDR3 sequence: CASILAPD.

The chain is built from TRBV2 and TRBJ1-1, with D tentatively TRBD1 (5 bases). Germline CDR1 SNHLY, CDR2 FYNNEI. CDR3 size: 13 residues. Trimming took off 11 bases at V and 4 bases at J, with 17 bases between the two ends. CDR3 loop: CAGKVLRGTEAFF. The CDR3 DNA sequence: TGTGCCGGCAAAGTTCTGAGGGGCACTGAAGCTTTCTTT.